This T cell receptor beta chain was documented in a study of T cells after yellow fever vaccination. The CDR3 length is 18 residues. Trimming left V 0 bases short and J 0 bases short, with 15 bases between. This clonotype has only a few counts. Its specificity is unknown. Whole-study findings and limits: The study re-detected most primary-vaccination clones after the booster (96% CD4, almost 90% CD8). The appearance of a small share of clonotypes in both CD4 and CD8 compartments was observed.

Synthesis of TCR cDNA relied on 5'RACE template switching, which attached a universal primer site and UMIs. TCRdb called the 5' RACE reads again in MiXCR, with one record for every CDR3 protein. This sample has 310,000 or so distinct CDR3 sequences, with around 3.6% found just once. The sequence was collected from a man younger than 35 who received the YFV17D yellow fever vaccine. The sequencing here drew on PBMCs, taken on the day of the yellow fever booster vaccination. The chain combines TRBV12-3 or TRBV12-4 with TRBJ2-4; D is possibly TRBD1 or TRBD2 (5 bases each). CDR3 coding DNA: TGTGCCAGCAGTTTAGCGCTCTCGAGGGACCTAGCCAAAAACATTCAGTACTTC. The encoded protein is CASSLALSRDLAKNIQYF.